This TCR beta chain is drawn from a study of shared clonotypes between healthy human individuals. Overall study results and limits: Incompleteness in sorted-subset sequencing, despite large depth, was shown by rarefaction. The study generally estimated greater richness for naive than memory subsets.

The run depth of the assay was deep. The assay was immunoSEQ multiplex PCR, and TCRdb's table has in-frame clones only and misses some. The sample lists about 2.4 million clones, 80% to 95% occurring once. The authors divided CD4+ cells into CD45RA+ naive and CD45RA-negative memory subsets. With regard to this clone: Its matching antigen is unknown.

The clonotype comes from a man in his late teens or twenties in good health. Some clones in this sample may be carry-over from other donors' samples. The source material was naive CD4+ T cells from PBMCs. Subset specified: CD45RA+ positively selected.

The CDR3 protein is CAWGARIGRYRNEQFF. The CDR3 bases are TGTGCCTGGGGGGCCCGTATAGGGAGATATAGGAATGAGCAGTTCTTC. V and J are TRBV30 and TRBJ2-1; either TRBD1 or TRBD2 may supply D (5 bases each). The CDR3 covers 16 residues. Trimming took off 5 bases at V and 7 bases at J, with 24 bases between the two ends. The germline V gene has CDR1 GTSNPN and CDR2 SVGIG (reference sequence).